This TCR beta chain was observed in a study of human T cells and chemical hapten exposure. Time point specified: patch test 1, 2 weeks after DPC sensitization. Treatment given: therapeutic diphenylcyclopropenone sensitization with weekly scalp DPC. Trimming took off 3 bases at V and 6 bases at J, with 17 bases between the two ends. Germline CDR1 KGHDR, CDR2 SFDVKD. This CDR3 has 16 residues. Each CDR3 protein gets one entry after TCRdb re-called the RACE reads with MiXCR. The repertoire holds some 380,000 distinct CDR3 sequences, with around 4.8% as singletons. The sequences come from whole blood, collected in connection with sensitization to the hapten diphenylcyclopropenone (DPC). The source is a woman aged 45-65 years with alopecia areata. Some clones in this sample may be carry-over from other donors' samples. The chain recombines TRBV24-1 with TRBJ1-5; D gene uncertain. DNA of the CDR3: TGTGCCACCAGTGATACCCGGCCCCCAGCCAGTCAGCCCCAGCATTTT. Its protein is CATSDTRPPASQPQHF.